This passage covers 30 T cell receptor beta chains from one sample sequenced in a study of blood T cell repertoires in COVID-19. TCRdb's table, derived via immunoSEQ multiplex PCR, lists solely in-frame clones and lacks some. This sample has fewer than 300,000 clones; around 85% occur once, and the top ten carry roughly 5.3%. What was sequenced was peripheral blood. Receptor source: a man between 45 and 60 years old with active or convalescent COVID-19.

For the CDR3, the DNA is TGTGCCAGCAGTCCAGGACAGGGTTCCTCTGGGGCCAACGTCCTGACTTTC. Amino acid sequence: CASSPGQGSSGANVLTF. The V gene is TRBV28, the J gene TRBJ2-6; 8 bases agree with TRBD1. The CDR3 consists of 17 residues. The V segment lost 5 bases and the J segment 0 bases; nucleotides outside the gene matches: 6. Per germline, CDR1 MDHEN and CDR2 SYDVKM. The entire variable domain, with the rest obtained from reference TRBV28 and TRBJ2-6, is as follows: DVKVTQSSRYLVKRTGEKVFLECVQDMDHENMFWYRQDPGLGLRLIYFSYDVKMKEKGDIPEGYSVSREKKERFSLILESASTNQTSMYLCASSPGQGSSGANVLTFGAGSRLTVL.

Points on this clone: Mismatch with germline at one junction end may stem from a read error. The V and J genes are TRBV7-3 and TRBJ2-1, with 10 bases lining up with TRBD2. The length of the CDR3 is 17 residues. Per germline, CDR1 SGHTA and CDR2 FQGTGA. CDR3 region: CASSLSASGSERNEQFF. CDR3 coding DNA: TGTGCCAGCAGTTTAAGTGCTAGCGGGAGTGAACGCAATGAGCAGTTCTTC. Supplemented by reference TRBV7-3 and TRBJ2-1, the full variable domain reads GAGVSQTPSNKVTEKGKYVELRCDPISGHTALYWYRQSLGQGPEFLIYFQGTGAADDSGLPNDRFFAVRPEGSVSTLKIQRTERGDSAVYLCASSLSASGSERNEQFFGPGTRLTVL.

The chain uses TRBV6-5 and TRBJ1-2; TRBD1 matches at 8 bases. The CDR3 totals 13 residues. Per the germline V gene, CDR1 is MNHEY and CDR2 is SVGAGI. V shed 6 bases, J shed 4 bases, and the junction held 4 bases outside the gene matches. As DNA, the CDR3 is TGTGCCAGCAGGAAAGGACAGGGCTATGGCTACACCTTC. Its protein is CASRKGQGYGYTF.

The chain links TRBV25-1 to TRBJ2-7; 12 nucleotides match TRBD1. Germline CDR1 is MGHDK and CDR2 is SYGVNS. V shed 7 bases and J 7 bases; nucleotides not matched to a gene: 5. CDR3 length: 13 amino acids. Written as DNA, the CDR3 is TGTGCCAGCAAGGGACAGGGGGCTTGGGAGCAGTACTTC. It codes for CASKGQGAWEQYF.

The chain combines TRBV12-3 or TRBV12-4 with TRBJ1-2; D unclear. Trimming stripped 3 bases from V and 8 bases from J, with 13 bases between. The CDR3 is 13 residues long. CDR3 DNA: TGTGCCAGCAGTTTTGGAGCTGCTGGGGGCTACACCTTC. It translates to CASSFGAAGGYTF.

V usage is TRBV28 and J usage is TRBJ2-2; possibly TRBD2 for D (6 bases). This CDR3 comprises 14 residues. CDR1 MDHEN and CDR2 SYDVKM come from the germline V gene. Trimming stripped 11 bases from V and 7 bases from J, with 20 bases between. The chain's CDR3 is CAASRTAGSGELFF. CDR3 nucleotides: TGTGCCGCATCCCGGACGGCGGGGAGCGGGGAGCTGTTTTTT.

The chain employs TRBV12-3 or TRBV12-4 and TRBJ1-1; D unclear. With 2 bases removed from V and 8 bases from J, the gap between germline ends came to 3 bases. The CDR3 covers 10 residues. The chain's CDR3 is CASSLREAFF. Written as DNA, the CDR3 is TGTGCCAGCAGTTTACGGGAAGCTTTCTTT.

This clone was counted only a few times. The chain employs TRBV7-3 and TRBJ2-7; D perhaps matches TRBD1 (5 bases). V lost 2 bases, J lost 6 bases, and 11 bases lay in between. CDR1 and CDR2 from the germline V gene are SGHTA and FQGTGA. The CDR3 runs to 13 residues. This CDR3 reads CASSLVGVGEQYF. The CDR3 coding sequence is TGTGCCAGCAGCTTAGTAGGGGTTGGCGAGCAGTACTTC. The full variable domain, in which reference TRBV7-3 and TRBJ2-7 provide the parts outside the CDR3, is GAGVSQTPSNKVTEKGKYVELRCDPISGHTALYWYRQSLGQGPEFLIYFQGTGAADDSGLPNDRFFAVRPEGSVSTLKIQRTERGDSAVYLCASSLVGVGEQYFGPGTRLTVT.

This clone turned up a few times. V usage is TRBV4-3 and J usage is TRBJ2-2, with TRBD2 identical over 8 bases. V shed 1 base, J shed 10 bases, and the junction held 26 bases outside the gene matches. Germline CDR1 and CDR2: LGHNA and YSLEER. The CDR3 has 21 residues. CDR3 DNA: TGCGCCAGCAGCCAAGGGGTGGTACTTCCGGGACTAGGACCCACCCGCGCGGAGCTGTTTTTT. Amino acids: CASSQGVVLPGLGPTRAELFF.

The V gene is TRBV28, the J gene TRBJ2-1; 9 bases are a match to TRBD2. Germline CDR1 is MDHEN and CDR2 is SYDVKM. The junction had 14 bases not matched to a gene; V was cut back by 10 bases and J by 7 bases. This CDR3 has 15 residues. The CDR3 DNA is TGTGCCACCGAATTAGCGGGAGTGGCACGTAATGAGCAGTTCTTC. It is translated as CATELAGVARNEQFF.

The CDR3: CSATQDYGYTF. In DNA, the CDR3 is TGCAGTGCTACCCAGGACTATGGCTACACCTTC. The V gene is TRBV20-1, the J gene TRBJ1-2; D uncertain. V was pared by 4 bases and J by 3 bases, with 6 bases between. The CDR3 covers 11 residues. Germline CDR1 DFQATT, CDR2 SNEGSKA (reference sequence).

V is TRBV7-2 and J is TRBJ2-1; D not resolved. This CDR3 region has 13 residues. CDR1 is SGHTA and CDR2 is FQGNSA in the germline V gene. Trimming left V 5 bases short and J 0 bases short, with 5 bases between. The DNA for the CDR3 is TGTGCCAGCAGCACCAGCTCCTACAATGAGCAGTTCTTC. Protein sequence: CASSTSSYNEQFF.

J is TRBJ2-7 and V is TRBV27; TRBD2 is a possible D gene (5 bases). This CDR3 has 18 amino acids. The germline gives CDR1 MNHEY, CDR2 SMNVEV (reference sequence). V lost 2 bases and J lost 8, with 28 bases in between. The CDR3 DNA follows: TGTGCCAGCAGTTTAGGGCCAGCGCGAGGGAACCCTTCAAGTAAGCAGTACTTC. This encodes CASSLGPARGNPSSKQYF.

This clone was seen a single time. The chain couples TRBV30 to TRBJ1-1; D not resolved. This CDR3 is built from 13 residues. V lost 4 bases and J 0 bases, leaving 9 bases between the germline ends. CDR1 and CDR2 from the germline V gene are GTSNPN and SVGIG (reference sequence). CDR3 sequence (DNA): TGTGCCTGGAAAAGAACTATGAACACTGAAGCTTTCTTT. Protein sequence: CAWKRTMNTEAFF.

This chain links TRBV7-9 with TRBJ1-5; 10 bases line up with TRBD1. With V trimmed by 4 bases and J by 1 base, 1 base remained unmatched. The germline CDR1 and CDR2 sequences are SEHNR and FQNEAQ (reference sequence). The CDR3 loop spans 15 amino acids. CDR3 bases: TGTGCCAGCAGCTCGGGACAGGGGAGCAATCAGCCCCAGCATTTT. It specifies CASSSGQGSNQPQHF. Using reference TRBV7-9 and TRBJ1-5 for the parts outside the CDR3, the full variable domain is DTGVSQNPRHKITKRGQNVTFRCDPISEHNRLYWYRQTLGQGPEFLTYFQNEAQLEKSRLLSDRFSAERPKGSFSTLEIQRTEQGDSAMYLCASSSGQGSNQPQHFGDGTRLSIL.

This chain joins TRBV30 and TRBJ1-6; 7 nucleotides agree with TRBD1. With 4 bases clipped from V and 7 bases from J, the junction kept 10 bases outside the gene matches. Germline lookup yields CDR1 GTSNPN and CDR2 SVGIG (reference sequence). The CDR3 is 15 amino acids. The CDR3 protein is CAWTRQGLGNSPLHF. The CDR3 DNA follows: TGTGCCTGGACCAGACAGGGCTTAGGAAATTCACCCCTCCACTTT.

The chain uses TRBV15 and TRBJ2-3; 8 positions match TRBD1. This CDR3 contains 18 residues. V was clipped by 6 bases and J by 2 bases; unmatched bases: 16. Germline lookup yields CDR1 LNHNV and CDR2 YYDKDF (reference sequence). CDR3 sequence (DNA): TGTGCCACCAGTAGGATCTTTCTAGACAGGGGAATCACAGATACGCAGTATTTT. Protein: CATSRIFLDRGITDTQYF.

This chain uses TRBV6-5 with TRBJ2-7, with D perhaps matching TRBD1 (6 bases). The ends were cut back, 6 bases at V and 1 base at J, with 13 bases in the middle. The germline gives CDR1 MNHEY, CDR2 SVGAGI. This CDR3 is 14 amino acids long. CDR3 sequence (DNA): TGTGCCAGCAGGACAGGTTTGCTGTCCTACGAGCAGTACTTC. Its translation is CASRTGLLSYEQYF.

The V call is TRBV29-1, the J call TRBJ1-2, with a possible D match to TRBD1 (5 bases). CDR3 length equals 16 residues. The V end lost 4 bases, the J end lost 0 bases, and 18 bases lay between the germline ends. Germline CDR1 reads SQVTM; CDR2 reads ANQGSEA. The CDR3 sequence is CSVGAQGSWTNYGYTF. The DNA of the CDR3 is TGCAGCGTTGGGGCCCAGGGATCGTGGACTAACTATGGCTACACCTTC.

The rearrangement links TRBV25-1 to TRBJ2-3; 13 positions match TRBD2. The CDR3 loop spans 14 amino acids. CDR1 is MGHDK and CDR2 is SYGVNS in the germline V gene. Trimming removed 6 bases from V and 4 bases from J; junction bases left unmatched: 1. The CDR3 protein is CASRLAGGSDTQYF. CDR3 nucleotide sequence: TGTGCCAGCAGACTAGCGGGAGGGTCAGATACGCAGTATTTT.

The gene calls are TRBV7-8 and TRBJ1-1, with D tentatively TRBD1 (5 bases). The V gene lost 2 bases and the J gene lost 0 bases, with 16 bases spanning the gap. The CDR3 has 17 amino acids. The V gene's germline CDR1 is SGHVS and CDR2 FQNEAQ. CDR3 protein: CASSLRGRRGMNTEAFF. The CDR3 region has the DNA TGTGCCAGCAGCTTAAGGGGACGGCGGGGCATGAACACTGAAGCTTTCTTT.

The chain employs TRBV30 and TRBJ2-3; possibly TRBD2 for D (5 bases). Germline V CDR1 and CDR2: GTSNPN, SVGIG (reference sequence). V lost 3 bases and J lost 4, with 11 bases in between. CDR3 length: 13 amino acids. CDR3 amino acids: CAWSLAGADTQYF. For the CDR3, the DNA is TGTGCCTGGAGCTTGGCGGGTGCAGATACGCAGTATTTT. The full variable domain, with the rest looked up from reference TRBV30 and TRBJ2-3, is SQTIHQWPATLVQPVGSPLSLECTVEGTSNPNLYWYRQAAGRGLQLLFYSVGIGQISSEVPQNLSASRPQDRQFILSSKKLLLSDSGFYLCAWSLAGADTQYFGPGTRLTVL.

Notes on this clone: One end of the junction is discordant with germline, which a read error may explain. Other DNA sequences from this sample encode an identical CDR3 as well. The chain combines TRBV12-5 with TRBJ1-5; tentatively, D is TRBD1 (6 bases). The germline V gene encodes CDR1 LGHNT and CDR2 FRNRAP. CDR3 length: 13 residues. The CDR3 spells CASGTPNNQPQHF. The CDR3 coding sequence is TGCGCTAGTGGGACACCGAACAATCAGCCCCAGCATTTT.

The table lists this clone with a few counts. V usage is TRBV4-1 and J usage is TRBJ1-4, with TRBD1 as a possible D gene (5 bases). This CDR3 has 15 amino acids. Germline V gene data show CDR1 as MGHRA and CDR2 as YSYEKL. The V and J ends lost 1 base and 4 bases respectively, with 10 bases between them. The CDR3 reads CASSQGGQNNEKLFF. CDR3 coding DNA: TGCGCCAGCAGCCAAGGGGGCCAGAATAATGAAAAACTGTTTTTT.

In DNA form, the CDR3 reads TGTGCCAGCAGCTTAACAGGGGGTGAGGGAGATACGCAGTATTTT. It specifies CASSLTGGEGDTQYF. The rearrangement links TRBV7-3 to TRBJ2-3; TRBD1 is a possible D gene (6 bases). Germline lookup yields CDR1 SGHTA and CDR2 FQGTGA. The CDR3 has 15 amino acids. V dropped 0 bases and J dropped 5 bases, with 12 bases sitting between them.

The chain combines TRBV30 with TRBJ1-6; a weak D match, TRBD1 (5 bases). Trimming took 3 bases from V and 7 from J, leaving 10 bases between them. Germline CDR1 reads GTSNPN; CDR2 reads SVGIG (reference sequence). CDR3 length: 13 residues. The CDR3 bases are TGTGCCTGGAGAGGAGGGGCCAATTCACCCCTCCACTTT. Encoded protein: CAWRGGANSPLHF.

The chain has TRBV7-8 and TRBJ1-2, with 11 bases matching TRBD1. Germline V gene lookup returns CDR1 SGHVS and CDR2 FQNEAQ. After removal of 1 base from V and 4 bases from J, the junction contained 2 bases not matched to a gene. This CDR3 comprises 15 residues. CDR3: CASSLGGQGVYGYTF. The CDR3 bases are TGTGCCAGCAGCTTAGGGGGACAGGGGGTCTATGGCTACACCTTC.

The V call is TRBV2, the J call TRBJ1-2; TRBD1 aligns across 9 bases. Germline V gene lookup returns CDR1 SNHLY and CDR2 FYNNEI. V was clipped by 8 bases and J by 5 bases; unmatched bases: 6. The CDR3 contains 13 residues. Here the CDR3 DNA reads TGTGCCAGCCGGGGACAGGGAACGTATGGCTACACCTTC. Translating gives CASRGQGTYGYTF.

This clone was observed a single time. The chain joins TRBV6-6 to TRBJ2-3; 8 bases align to TRBD2. Per the germline V gene, CDR1 is MNHNY and CDR2 is SVGAGI (reference sequence). The CDR3 runs 15 residues. V lost 5 bases and J lost 3; bases outside the gene matches: 7. This chain's CDR3 is CASSTLGGRTDTQYF. In nucleotides, the CDR3 is TGTGCCAGCAGTACGTTGGGCGGGAGGACAGATACGCAGTATTTT.

The chain combines TRBV30 with TRBJ1-6, with 9 bases matching TRBD1. CDR1 is GTSNPN and CDR2 is SVGIG in the germline V gene (reference sequence). Trimming took 1 base from V and 10 from J; bases not matched to a gene: 2. This CDR3 has 13 residues. In DNA, the CDR3 is TGTGCCTGGAGTGCACAGGGGGCCTCACCCCTCCACTTT. Protein product: CAWSAQGASPLHF.